These 2 T cell receptor beta chains share one sample of origin, sequenced in a study of long-term antiretroviral therapy in people with HIV. Investigators performed immunoSEQ version v3.0 at survey level. Profiled with immunoSEQ multiplex PCR; TCRdb holds only in-frame clones, not every one. Of about 39,000 clones listed, about 85% are singletons. The sequenced sample was unsorted PBMCs, obtained 3.1 years after starting antiretroviral therapy. These receptors all come from a woman in her forties or fifties with HIV.

This clone was counted once. V is TRBV7-6 and J is TRBJ1-4, with a tentative D call TRBD1 (5 bases). The germline gives CDR1 SGHVS, CDR2 FNYEAQ. Trimming removed 2 bases at V and 6 bases at J, with 10 bases between. The CDR3 sequence is 14 residues long. CDR3 amino acids: CASSLLGGDEKLFF. The DNA for the CDR3 is TGTGCCAGCAGCTTACTGGGGGGGGATGAAAAACTGTTTTTT.

This clone has more than one count but fewer than ten. The gene calls are TRBV30 and TRBJ1-2; unclear D gene. Trimming left V 2 bases short and J 0 bases short, with 7 bases between. Germline V lookup: CDR1 GTSNPN, CDR2 SVGIG (reference sequence). The CDR3 loop spans 13 amino acids. DNA for the CDR3: TGTGCCTGGAGTCCACGGACTAACTATGGCTACACCTTC. Its protein product is CAWSPRTNYGYTF.